The 14 T cell receptor beta chains below all came from one sample that was sequenced in a study of T cell repertoires in cytomegalovirus infection (dated by TCRdb to between 2018 and 2020). TCRdb lists the instrument as Illumina HiSeq 1500. The raw public reads went through TCRdb reprocessing: fastp at Q25, MiXCR clone calling, in-frame beta chains kept. CDR3 protein sequences are deduplicated, and each keeps its most common genes and DNA. A total of about 300,000 distinct CDR3 sequences appear in this sample, roughly 9.3% of them only once. The top ten hold approximately 2.3% of the sample. The specimen was PBMCs. The source is a human donor in good health (CMV status not recorded). Some clones in this sample may be carry-over from other donors' samples.

This clonotype has at least ten counts. The rearrangement links TRBV20-1 to TRBJ2-7; D gene uncertain. CDR3 size: 14 residues. The germline V and J ends were trimmed by 3 bases and 4 bases, with 16 bases remaining between them. Germline CDR1 is DFQATT and CDR2 is SNEGSKA (reference sequence). CDR3 residues: CSASTPGVGYEQYF. CDR3 coding DNA: TGCAGTGCTAGTACTCCGGGTGTGGGATACGAGCAGTACTTC.

This clonotype has ten or more counts. The V call is TRBV7-2, the J call TRBJ1-2; unclear D gene. The germline V and J ends were trimmed by 1 base and 3 bases, with 15 bases remaining between them. Germline CDR1 SGHTA, CDR2 FQGNSA. This CDR3 is built from 16 residues. Here the CDR3 DNA reads TGTGCCAGCAGCTTAGTGCCCCCCCAGAGTTACTATGGCTACACCTTC. This encodes CASSLVPPQSYYGYTF.

J is TRBJ2-7 and V is TRBV28; 7 bases align to TRBD1. Germline V gives CDR1 MDHEN, CDR2 SYDVKM. The CDR3 runs 14 residues. Unmatched junction bases numbered 5, after V lost 4 bases and J lost 2 bases. CDR3 DNA: TGTGCCAGCAGTTCGGGACAGCCAACCTACGAGCAGTACGTC. This encodes CASSSGQPTYEQYV.

This clonotype was detected only a few times. V gene TRBV24-1 combines with J gene TRBJ1-2; D ambiguous. This CDR3 contains 11 residues. The germline V gene has CDR1 KGHDR and CDR2 SFDVKD. V shed 0 bases and J shed 8 bases, with 3 bases lying between them. Here the CDR3 DNA reads TGTGCCACCAGTGATTTGGTAGGCTACACCTTC. Translated, it gives CATSDLVGYTF.

The rearrangement uses TRBV10-1 and TRBJ2-5; D might be TRBD1 or TRBD2, each matching 6 bases. Trimming cost V 4 bases and J 5 bases, with 14 bases left between them. The CDR3 runs 14 residues. Germline CDR1 is WNHNN and CDR2 is SYGVQD (reference sequence). CDR3 amino acids: CASSGLGGRETQYF. The CDR3 DNA sequence: TGCGCCAGCAGTGGCCTGGGGGGCCGGGAGACCCAGTACTTC.

There are many counts of this clonotype. The chain recombines TRBV5-4 with TRBJ1-2, with 7 nucleotides matching TRBD1. The CDR3 has 13 amino acids. CDR1 is SGHNT, CDR2 YYREEE, per germline (reference sequence). V was pared by 4 bases and J by 7 bases, with 7 bases of the junction left unmatched. CDR3 sequence reads: CASSADRAAGYTF. The CDR3 DNA sequence: TGTGCCAGCAGCGCCGACAGGGCCGCTGGCTACACCTTC.

A single count supports this clonotype. The rearrangement joins TRBV20-1 to TRBJ2-2, with D unresolved. CDR3 size: 14 residues. Looked up from germline, CDR1 is DFQATT and CDR2 is SNEGSKA (reference sequence). The V end lost 0 bases, the J end lost 1 base, and 6 bases lay between the germline ends. The CDR3 loop is CSARDRVNTGELFF. The CDR3 DNA is TGCAGTGCTAGAGATCGGGTGAACACCGGGGAGCTGTTTTTT.

This clonotype was recorded many times. J is TRBJ2-1 and V is TRBV5-6; 11 bases agree with TRBD1. CDR1 and CDR2 from the germline V gene are SGHDT and YYEEEE. The CDR3 spans 14 residues. J was trimmed by 1 base and V by 9 bases; bases with no gene match: 3. The CDR3 spells CATGTGGSYNEQFF. As DNA, the CDR3 is TGTGCCACTGGGACAGGGGGGTCCTACAATGAGCAGTTCTTC.

The V and J genes are TRBV20-1 and TRBJ1-2, with no clear D. The CDR3 is made up of 11 amino acids. Trimming shortened V by 6 bases and J by 2 bases, and 7 bases separated the two germline ends. Per germline, CDR1 DFQATT and CDR2 SNEGSKA (reference sequence). The CDR3: CSATRNYGYTF. Here the CDR3 DNA reads TGCAGTGCCACGAGGAACTATGGCTACACCTTC.

This clonotype was found many times. This sequence joins TRBV28 and TRBJ2-7; tentative D call: TRBD1 (5 bases). V was clipped by 6 bases and J by 0 bases, with 9 bases between them. Germline CDR1 MDHEN, CDR2 SYDVKM. The CDR3 extends over 13 amino acids. The CDR3 nucleotides read TGTGCCAGCAGGAGACAGAGCTCCTACGAGCAGTACGTC. It yields the protein CASRRQSSYEQYV.

This clonotype was seen more than once but under ten times. The rearrangement links TRBV5-4 to TRBJ1-2; D remains ambiguous. This CDR3 region has 12 residues. V shed 2 bases and J shed 8 bases, with 10 bases lying between them. The V gene's germline CDR1 is SGHNT and CDR2 YYREEE (reference sequence). This CDR3 reads CASSLPEGGYTF. The CDR3 nucleotides are TGTGCCAGCAGCTTACCGGAGGGCGGCTACACCTTC.

The V and J genes are TRBV25-1 and TRBJ1-2; a weak D match, TRBD1 (5 bases). V lost 8 bases to trimming and J lost 4 bases, with 11 bases between them. The CDR3 is made up of 12 amino acids. CDR1 is MGHDK, CDR2 SYGVNS, per germline. The CDR3, as DNA: TGTGCCAGCCGGGGGGGGACCTATGGCTACACCTTC. Its protein product is CASRGGTYGYTF.

This clonotype occurred many times. The chain is built from TRBV19 and TRBJ2-2, with D unclear. Per the germline V gene, CDR1 is LNHDA and CDR2 is SQIVND (reference sequence). V was shortened by 6 bases and J by 1 base, with 9 bases between the two germline ends. This CDR3 is built from 14 residues. The CDR3 DNA is TGTGCCAGTAGCGTACAGAAGAACACCGGGGAGCTGTTTTTT. Translating it yields CASSVQKNTGELFF.

The chain has TRBV20-1 and TRBJ2-3; maybe TRBD2 (6 bases). The V end was cut by 2 bases, the J end by 2 bases, with 11 bases between. The germline V gene has CDR1 DFQATT and CDR2 SNEGSKA (reference sequence). The CDR3 is made up of 14 amino acids. The CDR3 loop reads CSARSSGFTDTQYF. The CDR3 DNA sequence: TGCAGTGCTAGATCAAGCGGGTTCACAGATACGCAGTATTTT.